A single sample is the source of the 21 T cell receptor beta chains below, sequenced in a study of tumor-infiltrating lymphocytes in localized non-small cell lung cancer. Repertoires were generated with immunoSEQ multiplex PCR, while TCRdb's copy carries only in-frame clones and drops some. Of around 13,000 clones in the sample, 70% to 90% were seen once. Input material: uninvolved lung tissue not adjacent to the tumor. These receptors were taken from a human donor with non-small cell lung cancer.

The rearrangement links TRBV28 to TRBJ1-1, with D hard to call. In germline, CDR1 is MDHEN, CDR2 SYDVKM. Trimming cost V 7 bases and J 4 bases, with 10 bases left between them. The length of the CDR3 is 12 residues. This chain's CDR3 is CASNRGSTEAFF. As DNA, the CDR3 is TGTGCCAGCAACCGGGGAAGCACTGAAGCTTTCTTT.

The J gene is TRBJ2-7, the V gene TRBV5-1, with TRBD2 identical over 16 bases. The CDR3 is made up of 17 amino acids. The germline gives CDR1 SGHRS, CDR2 YFSETQ. V shed 4 bases and J 3 bases; nucleotides not matched to a gene: 7. The CDR3 loop reads CASSLGTSGRADYEQYF. The CDR3 nucleotides read TGCGCCAGCAGCCTCGGGACTAGCGGGAGGGCCGACTACGAGCAGTACTTC.

The genes are TRBV11-2 and TRBJ2-1, with 9 bases that match TRBD1. Per germline, CDR1 SGHAT and CDR2 FQNNGV. V lost 4 bases to trimming and J lost 1 base; unmatched junction nucleotides: 2. The CDR3 contains 15 residues. The CDR3 nucleotides read TGTGCCAGCAGCTCGGGACAGGGATCCTACAATGAGCAGTTCTTC. This encodes CASSSGQGSYNEQFF. Based on the CDR3 plus reference TRBV11-2 and TRBJ2-1, the full variable domain is EAGVAQSPRYKIIEKRQSVAFWCNPISGHATLYWYQQILGQGPKLLIQFQNNGVVDDSQLPKDRFSAERLKGVDSTLKIQPAKLEDSAVYLCASSSGQGSYNEQFFGPGTRLTVL.

V and J are TRBV25-1 and TRBJ1-2; D gene uncertain. Looked up from germline, CDR1 is MGHDK and CDR2 is SYGVNS. The ends were cut back, 3 bases at V and 2 bases at J, with 10 bases in the middle. This CDR3 region has 14 residues. The CDR3 nucleotides read TGTGCCAGCAGTGACCGACTTACCAACTATGGCTACACCTTC. It specifies CASSDRLTNYGYTF.

CDR3: CASSFTNSPLHF. The CDR3 DNA reads as TGTGCCAGCAGCTTCACGAATTCACCCCTCCACTTT. This chain uses TRBV11-2 with TRBJ1-6; D gene unclear. This CDR3 is built from 12 residues. V lost 3 bases and J lost 7, with 4 bases in between. Germline CDR1 SGHAT, CDR2 FQNNGV.

Only a few counts were recorded for this clone. The chain joins TRBV2 to TRBJ1-5; D is undetermined. In germline, CDR1 is SNHLY, CDR2 FYNNEI. The V gene lost 6 bases and the J gene lost 3 bases, with 21 bases spanning the gap. The CDR3 contains 17 residues. CDR3 nucleotides: TGTGCCAGCAGCAGTTCTCCAAGGCCGGGAGTCAATCAGCCCCAGCATTTT. It specifies CASSSSPRPGVNQPQHF.

V usage is TRBV30 and J usage is TRBJ2-7; 10 nucleotides align to TRBD2. Per the germline V gene, CDR1 is GTSNPN and CDR2 is SVGIG (reference sequence). V shed 2 bases and J 6 bases; nucleotides not matched to a gene: 7. The CDR3 length is 14 residues. CDR3 nucleotide sequence: TGTGCCTGGAGTCTAGCGGGAGATCCGTCCGAGCAGTACTTC. As protein: CAWSLAGDPSEQYF. Using reference TRBV30 and TRBJ2-7 for the parts outside the CDR3, the full variable domain is SQTIHQWPATLVQPVGSPLSLECTVEGTSNPNLYWYRQAAGRGLQLLFYSVGIGQISSEVPQNLSASRPQDRQFILSSKKLLLSDSGFYLCAWSLAGDPSEQYFGPGTRLTVT.

This clone was recorded only once. V gene TRBV6-6 combines with J gene TRBJ2-3; TRBD2 matches at 9 bases. The CDR3 is 16 amino acids. V dropped 4 bases and J dropped 5; count of bases not matched to a gene: 10. The germline gives CDR1 MNHNY, CDR2 SVGAGI (reference sequence). CDR3 amino acids: CASSWASGVDGDTQYF. The CDR3, as DNA: TGTGCCAGCAGTTGGGCTAGCGGGGTTGATGGAGATACGCAGTATTTT.

This clone was seen only once. J is TRBJ2-5 and V is TRBV27, with D hard to call. The CDR3 has 13 amino acids. Germline V gene sequence: CDR1 MNHEY, CDR2 SMNVEV (reference sequence). V was clipped by 8 bases and J by 0 bases, with 10 bases between them. CDR3: CASSSSYQETQYF. DNA of the CDR3: TGTGCCAGCTCCTCCTCGTACCAAGAGACCCAGTACTTC.

The chain joins TRBV5-1 to TRBJ2-7, with TRBD1 matching 9 bases. V shed 0 bases, J shed 7 bases, and the junction held 11 bases outside the gene matches. CDR3 length equals 16 residues. Germline V gene sequence: CDR1 SGHRS, CDR2 YFSETQ. The CDR3 region is CASSLAPGTGIEEQYF. The CDR3 region has the DNA TGCGCCAGCAGCTTGGCCCCCGGGACAGGGATAGAAGAGCAGTACTTC.

V is TRBV4-1 and J is TRBJ2-7; 10 positions match TRBD1. V was pared by 4 bases and J by 3 bases, with 12 bases of the junction left unmatched. Germline V gives CDR1 MGHRA, CDR2 YSYEKL. CDR3 size: 17 residues. CDR3 sequence: CASSRGTGERRDYEQYF. The CDR3 DNA follows: TGCGCCAGCAGCCGAGGGACAGGGGAAAGGAGGGACTACGAGCAGTACTTC.

This chain links TRBV30 with TRBJ2-1; the D gene could be TRBD1 or TRBD2 (6 bases each). The V end was cut by 2 bases, the J end by 0 bases, with 8 bases between. The germline CDR1 and CDR2 sequences are GTSNPN and SVGIG (reference sequence). CDR3 length equals 14 residues. The DNA of the CDR3 is TGTGCCTGGAGTCCGGGGGCCTCCTACAATGAGCAGTTCTTC. Its protein product is CAWSPGASYNEQFF.

The chain's CDR3 is CASSRGRAETQYF. The CDR3 nucleotides are TGTGCCAGCAGCCGGGGGAGGGCCGAGACCCAGTACTTC. This chain connects TRBV7-2 to TRBJ2-5, with 7 bases that match TRBD2. This CDR3 comprises 13 residues. Germline trimming cut 5 bases from V and 5 bases from J; bases unmatched to any gene: 5. CDR1 is SGHTA, CDR2 FQGNSA, per germline. Looking up the rest from reference TRBV7-2 and TRBJ2-5 gives the full variable domain: GAGVSQSPSNKVTEKGKDVELRCDPISGHTALYWYRQSLGQGLEFLIYFQGNSAPDKSGLPSDRFSAERTGGSVSTLTIQRTQQEDSAVYLCASSRGRAETQYFGPGTRLLVL.

The rearrangement links TRBV5-1 to TRBJ2-5, with TRBD2 identical over 16 bases. There are 17 residues in the CDR3. J lost 5 bases, V lost 4 bases, and 8 bases had no gene match. Germline CDR1 and CDR2: SGHRS and YFSETQ. CDR3 in DNA: TGCGCCAGCAGCCCGGGACTAGCGGGAGGGCCTGTGGAGACCCAGTACTTC. It is translated as CASSPGLAGGPVETQYF.

This clone has only a few counts. The rearrangement links TRBV10-2 to TRBJ1-3, with a possible D match to TRBD1 (5 bases). Looked up from germline, CDR1 is WSHSY and CDR2 is SAAADI. With 6 bases removed from V and 1 base from J, the gap between germline ends came to 13 bases. The CDR3 spans 15 residues. CDR3 amino acids: CASSPSTVSGNTIYF. CDR3 coding DNA: TGCGCCAGCAGCCCCTCGACAGTATCTGGAAACACCATATATTTT.

The rearrangement joins TRBV19 to TRBJ2-5; 8 positions match TRBD1. Unmatched junction bases numbered 8, after V lost 5 bases and J lost 3 bases. CDR1 and CDR2 from the germline V gene are LNHDA and SQIVND (reference sequence). The CDR3 has 15 residues. The DNA for the CDR3 is TGTGCCAGTAGTGAGGACAGGGAGCCCAAAGAGACCCAGTACTTC. Translating it yields CASSEDREPKETQYF.

CDR3 sequence: CASSRDRPRDSPLHF. DNA for the CDR3: TGCGCCAGCAGTCGGGACAGGCCCAGGGATTCACCCCTCCACTTT. The J gene is TRBJ1-6, the V gene TRBV5-1; TRBD1 aligns across 8 bases. The CDR3 extends over 15 amino acids. Germline V gene lookup returns CDR1 SGHRS and CDR2 YFSETQ. V was pared by 5 bases and J by 8 bases, with 9 bases of the junction left unmatched.

The V gene is TRBV28, the J gene TRBJ1-5; no reliable D call. This CDR3 is built from 16 residues. Germline V CDR1 and CDR2: MDHEN, SYDVKM. The V gene lost 7 bases and the J gene lost 5 bases, with 21 bases spanning the gap. The CDR3 nucleotides are TGTGCCAGCATCGGACGGACGCCGCAACGGGATCAGCCCCAGCATTTT. It codes for CASIGRTPQRDQPQHF. The full variable domain, with the rest looked up from reference TRBV28 and TRBJ1-5, is DVKVTQSSRYLVKRTGEKVFLECVQDMDHENMFWYRQDPGLGLRLIYFSYDVKMKEKGDIPEGYSVSREKKERFSLILESASTNQTSMYLCASIGRTPQRDQPQHFGDGTRLSIL.

The CDR3: CASSLGDQGNSPLHF. Here the CDR3 DNA reads TGCGCCAGCAGCTTGGGGGACCAGGGTAATTCACCCCTCCACTTT. The chain recombines TRBV5-1 with TRBJ1-6, with TRBD1 as a possible D gene (5 bases). The CDR3 totals 15 residues. CDR1 is SGHRS and CDR2 is YFSETQ in the germline V gene. V lost 0 bases and J 6 bases, leaving 10 bases between the germline ends.

The chain links TRBV7-9 to TRBJ2-2, with 7 positions matching TRBD1. The ends lost 5 bases at V and 7 bases at J; junction bases unmatched: 7. This CDR3 region has 14 residues. CDR1 SEHNR and CDR2 FQNEAQ come from the germline V gene (reference sequence). In nucleotides, the CDR3 is TGTGCCAGCAGCGCCGACAGGGCAAGCGGGGAGCTGTTTTTT. Translating it yields CASSADRASGELFF.

This sequence joins TRBV7-9 and TRBJ2-6, with D hard to call. The germline V gene has CDR1 SEHNR and CDR2 FQNEAQ (reference sequence). The CDR3 is made up of 13 amino acids. The V gene lost 8 bases and the J gene lost 0 bases, with 5 bases spanning the gap. The CDR3 nucleotides read TGTGCCAGCCAGGACTCTGGGGCCAACGTCCTGACTTTC. This codes for CASQDSGANVLTF.